The present entry profiles one T cell receptor (beta chain) with its context. These data come from a study of T cells after yellow fever vaccination. Germline values: CDR1 GTSNPN, CDR2 SVGIG (reference sequence). Trimming removed 2 bases at V and 1 base at J, with 6 bases between. CDR3 length: 13 amino acids. Each CDR3 protein gets one entry after TCRdb re-called the 5' RACE reads with MiXCR. The sample contains about 350,000 distinct CDR3 sequences, about an eighth of which appear only once. This TCR derives from a man aged 18 to 35 who received the YFV17D yellow fever vaccine. Here the sequenced sample was CD4+ T cells sorted from PBMCs, taken 15 days after the yellow fever booster vaccination. The chain employs TRBV30 and TRBJ1-5, with D perhaps TRBD1 (5 bases). The CDR3 DNA is TGTGCCTGGAGTTCAGGGAGCAATCAGCCCCAGCATTTT. This codes for CAWSSGSNQPQHF.